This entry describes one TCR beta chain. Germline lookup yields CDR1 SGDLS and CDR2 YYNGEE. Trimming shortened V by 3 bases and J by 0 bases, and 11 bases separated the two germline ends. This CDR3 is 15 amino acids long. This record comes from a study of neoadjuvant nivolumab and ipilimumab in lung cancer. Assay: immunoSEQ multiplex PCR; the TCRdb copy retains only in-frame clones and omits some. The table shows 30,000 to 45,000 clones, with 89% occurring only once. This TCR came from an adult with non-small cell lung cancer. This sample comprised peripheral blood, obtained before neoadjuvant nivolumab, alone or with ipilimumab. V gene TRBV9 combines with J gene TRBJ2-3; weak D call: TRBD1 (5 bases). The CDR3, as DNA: TGTGCCAGCAGCGGAGATTCAGGGAGCACAGATACGCAGTATTTT. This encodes CASSGDSGSTDTQYF.